This is a list of T cell receptor beta chains from one sample in a study of PD-1 blockade in classical Hodgkin lymphoma. The assay was immunoSEQ multiplex PCR, and TCRdb's table has in-frame clones only and misses some. Here the sample spans fewer than 15,000 clones, about four fifths being singletons. This material consisted of peripheral blood mononuclear cells (PBMCs), taken at baseline. Every receptor here comes from a human donor with classical Hodgkin lymphoma. Both conserved end residues are part of each CDR3. Each record gives: D gene, J gene, V gene, clone size, CDR3 DNA, CDR3 protein. The D gene is left open where the match is weak. The size of a clone is reported for some rows only, either as once, few or many, or as a class for expanded clones.

TRBD1 TRBJ1-2 TRBV25-1 . TGTGCCAGCTGCCCAAGTCTCGGACAGGGAGGCTATGGCTACACCTTC CASCPSLGQGGYGYTF
TRBD1 TRBJ1-4 TRBV5-4 . TGTGCCAGCAGCAGGCAAGGACAGGTACCAGGAAAACTGTTTTTT CASSRQGQVPGKLFF
. TRBJ2-7 TRBV2 . TGTGCCAGCAGAGGGCTCTCCTACGAGCAGTACTTC CASRGLSYEQYF
. TRBJ2-5 TRBV27 few TGTGCCAGCAGTTTCGAAGGGGGGTTTCAAGAGACCCAGTACTTC CASSFEGGFQETQYF
. TRBJ2-7 TRBV6-5 . TGTGCCAGCAGTTACAAAGATTGGGGATCCTACGAGCAGTACTTC CASSYKDWGSYEQYF
. TRBJ1-2 TRBV6-1 . TGTGCCAGCAGTGTTTCCGGGGGGAAGTACCGCTATGGCTACACCTTC CASSVSGGKYRYGYTF
. TRBJ2-7 TRBV18 . TGTGCCAGCTCACCACAGGGCATCGAGCAGTACTTC CASSPQGIEQYF
TRBD1 TRBJ1-5 TRBV10-3 few TGTGCCATCAGGACAGGGCTACTCCAGCCCCAGCATTTT CAIRTGLLQPQHF
. TRBJ2-7 TRBV2 . TGTGCCAGCAGTGTGGGCGGATACGAGCAGTACTTC CASSVGGYEQYF
TRBD1 TRBJ2-5 TRBV7-2 once TGTGCCAGCAGCTTGGGACAGAGCCAAGAGACCCAGTACTTC CASSLGQSQETQYF
. TRBJ2-2 TRBV5-1 . TGCGCCAGCAGCTTGACAGCCACGAACACCGGGGAGCTGTTTTTT CASSLTATNTGELFF
. TRBJ2-5 TRBV27 . TGTGCCAGCAGTTTAGTCCCCCCCGCCCGGGGGACCCAGTACTTC CASSLVPPARGTQYF
. TRBJ2-7 TRBV30 . TGTGCCTGGAGTGTAGGGGGAGCCTCCTACGAGCAGTACTTC CAWSVGGASYEQYF
TRBD2 TRBJ2-7 TRBV2 few TGTGCCAGCAGTGAAGCCCCGGGACTACGCTACGAGCAGTACTTC CASSEAPGLRYEQYF
TRBD1 TRBJ1-1 TRBV6-6 . TGTGCCAGCACCTTGGGGGACAGGCAAACTGAAGCTTTCTTT CASTLGDRQTEAFF
TRBD2 TRBJ2-5 TRBV19 . TGTGCAGCATCGCGGGGGGGCCGTGAGACCCAGTACTTC CAASRGGRETQYF
. TRBJ2-7 TRBV11-2 few TGTGCCAGCAGCTTAGTTCCGGGCTCCTACGAGCAGTACTTC CASSLVPGSYEQYF
. TRBJ1-2 TRBV18 . TGTGCCAGCTCAGAGCGGGGGGTGAATTATGGCTACACCTTC CASSERGVNYGYTF
. TRBJ2-6 TRBV28 . TGTGCCAGCAGTTTAGATTGGGGGGCTGGGGCCAACGTCCTGACTTTC CASSLDWGAGANVLTF
. TRBJ2-5 TRBV11-2 . TGTGCCAGCAGCTTAGGGACTTTCCAAGAGACCCAGTACTTC CASSLGTFQETQYF
TRBD2 TRBJ2-1 TRBV7-6 . TGTGCCAGCAGCTTTAGCGGGGGGGCGTACAATGAGCAGTTCTTC CASSFSGGAYNEQFF
. TRBJ1-4 TRBV27 . TGTGCCAGCAGTTTAGGCGGGGGCAAGGGTGAAAAACTGTTTTTT CASSLGGGKGEKLFF
. TRBJ2-5 TRBV7-8 . TGTGCCAGCAGCCCCCCGGACGAAGAGACCCAGTACTTC CASSPPDEETQYF
. TRBJ1-2 TRBV4-3 . TGCGCCAGCAGCCAAGACGGGCAGGGATACTATGGCTACACCTTC CASSQDGQGYYGYTF
. TRBJ1-2 TRBV6-5 . TGTGCCAGCAGCCCAACTCCAGGGCTCGGAGGCTACACCTTC CASSPTPGLGGYTF
. TRBJ2-7 TRBV18 once TGTGCCAGCTCACCACACGGTGGCGACGAGCAGTACTTC CASSPHGGDEQYF
. TRBJ2-7 TRBV5-6 . TGTGCCAGCAGCTTAAGCTCCTACGAGCAGTACTTC CASSLSSYEQYF
TRBD2 TRBJ2-2 TRBV19 . TGTGCCAGTACCCTACTAGCGGCTTTGGGTACCGGGGAGCTGTTTTTT CASTLLAALGTGELFF
. TRBJ1-1 TRBV9 . TGTGCCAGCAGCGTAGGTGGAGAAGGGACTGAAGCTTTCTTT CASSVGGEGTEAFF
TRBD1 TRBJ1-1 TRBV18 . TGTGCCAGCTCACCAGGACAGGCGAACACTGAAGCTTTCTTT CASSPGQANTEAFF
. TRBJ2-6 TRBV19 . TGTGCCAGTAGCCCTGTATACGATTCTGGGGCCAACGTCCTGACTTTC CASSPVYDSGANVLTF
TRBD1 TRBJ1-5 TRBV4-3 . TGCGCCAGCAGCCAAGTAAGGGGGCCCAGTCAGCCCCAGCATTTT CASSQVRGPSQPQHF
TRBD1 TRBJ2-7 TRBV9 . TGTGCCAGCAGCGAAGGGACAGCGCTTTCCTACGAGCAGTACTTC CASSEGTALSYEQYF
TRBD2 TRBJ2-3 TRBV19 . TGTGCCAGTAGTCCCGGAAGCGGGGGGAACACAGATACGCAGTATTTT CASSPGSGGNTDTQYF
. TRBJ1-3 TRBV7-9 . TGTGCCAGCAGCTCAGGAAGGCTTTTCTCTGGAAACACCATATATTTT CASSSGRLFSGNTIYF
. TRBJ1-5 TRBV6-6 . TGTGCCAGCAGTTCTCCCCCCAGGGCTGGCAATCAGCCCCAGCATTTT CASSSPPRAGNQPQHF
TRBD1 TRBJ1-1 TRBV7-9 . TGTGCCAGCAGCTTCGCAGGGGGCCGAGCTTTCTTT CASSFAGGRAFF
. TRBJ1-2 TRBV19 . TGTGCCAGTAGTATCGGAGGGAACTATGGCTACACCTTC CASSIGGNYGYTF
. TRBJ2-7 TRBV2 few TGTGCCAGCAGCCTACTGCAGGGGAACGAGCAGTACTTC CASSLLQGNEQYF
. TRBJ2-7 TRBV25-1 . TGTGCCAGCAGTGAACAGGGTTACGAGCAGTACTTC CASSEQGYEQYF
. TRBJ1-2 TRBV30 . TGTGCCTGGACCCCGGGGGGGAATCAAGGCTACACCTTC CAWTPGGNQGYTF
. TRBJ2-1 TRBV5-4 . TGTGCCAGCAGCTCGTCCGGTAGAGGCCCCTACAATGAGCAGTTCTTC CASSSSGRGPYNEQFF
. TRBJ1-1 TRBV7-2 . TGTGCCAGCAGCTTATCTGGGAACACTGAAGCTTTCTTT CASSLSGNTEAFF
. TRBJ2-1 TRBV9 few TGTGCCAGCAGCGTAGTTGGGGGGCGCTCCTACAATGAGCAGTTCTTC CASSVVGGRSYNEQFF
. TRBJ2-1 TRBV11-3 . TGTGCCAGCAGCCACGGACAGAGCTCCTACAATGAGCAGTTCTTC CASSHGQSSYNEQFF
TRBD2 TRBJ2-3 TRBV5-4 . TGTGCCAGCAAAGAGGGGCGGGGGGGCACAGATACGCAGTATTTT CASKEGRGGTDTQYF
. TRBJ2-1 TRBV5-1 . TGCGCCAGCAGCACGACGTACGGGGTTCCTGAGCAGTTCTTC CASSTTYGVPEQFF
. TRBJ2-7 TRBV7-2 . TGTGCCAGCAGCTTATTGCCGGGCGCAGGCGACGAGCAGTACTTC CASSLLPGAGDEQYF
. TRBJ1-6 TRBV5-1 . TGCGCCAGCAGCGAGCAATTTTCACCCCTCCACTTT CASSEQFSPLHF
. TRBJ1-5 TRBV30 once TGTGCCTGGAGTTACGGTCGGGGCAATCAGCCCCAGCATTTT CAWSYGRGNQPQHF
. TRBJ2-2 TRBV2 . TGTGCCAGCAATTTCGTCCTGCGAGCTGACGGGGAGCTGTTTTTT CASNFVLRADGELFF
. TRBJ1-1 TRBV4-3 once TGCGCCAGCAGCCAACAATCCCGGGAAAAAGCTTTCTTT CASSQQSREKAFF
. TRBJ1-5 TRBV25-1 . TGTGCCAGCAGTGAAGGGACCTATAGCAATCAGCCCCAGCATTTT CASSEGTYSNQPQHF
. TRBJ1-5 TRBV4-3 . TGCGCCAGCAGCCAAGCCGTCGGCAATCAGCCCCAGCATTTT CASSQAVGNQPQHF
. TRBJ2-1 TRBV5-1 medium-sized TGCGCCAGCAGCTTGGTGGTGGCGCCAAACAATGAGCAGTTCTTC CASSLVVAPNNEQFF
. TRBJ2-7 TRBV28 . TGTGCCAGCAGTTTACCATCCACAGGGATCGGCTACGAGCAGTACTTC CASSLPSTGIGYEQYF
. TRBJ1-5 TRBV27 few TGTGCCAGCAGACCACTGAAGGGCGCGGGGGGTGGCAATCAGCCCCAGCATTTT CASRPLKGAGGGNQPQHF
. TRBJ2-1 TRBV10-3 . TGTGCCATCAGTGAAATCCCGAGCTCCTACAATGAGCAGTTCTTC CAISEIPSSYNEQFF
. TRBJ2-3 TRBV18 few TGTGCCAGCTCACCCCTCCCGACAGGATATACAACAGATACGCAGTATTTT CASSPLPTGYTTDTQYF
. TRBJ1-5 TRBV5-1 . TGCGCCAGCAGCTTGCGGGTTAATCAGCCCCAGCATTTT CASSLRVNQPQHF